The present entry profiles one T cell receptor (beta chain) with its context. The data were taken from a study of cytotoxic CD8 clonotypes in ibrutinib-treated CLL. The protocol was immunoSEQ multiplex PCR, while the TCRdb copy is restricted to in-frame clones and leaves out a portion. The sample shows some 200,000 clones, more than 75% of them seen only once. This CDR3 comprises 14 residues. V shed 2 bases and J 7 bases; nucleotides not matched to a gene: 5. The germline CDR1 and CDR2 sequences are MNHNY and SVGAGI (reference sequence). The sample consisted of PBMCs, taken after 12 months of ibrutinib treatment. The TCR sequence derives from a human donor with chronic lymphocytic leukemia. The rearrangement uses TRBV6-6 and TRBJ2-1; TRBD1 matches at 7 bases. CDR3 region: CASSYLDRTNEQFF. DNA for the CDR3: TGTGCCAGCAGTTACCTGGACAGGACGAATGAGCAGTTCTTC.